A single sample gave rise to the 22 T cell receptor beta chains below, sequenced in a study of a mutant IDH1 vaccine in newly diagnosed glioma. Time point meaning: baseline, week 1 (first vaccination visit). As for treatment: pre-vaccination baseline after standard-of-care therapy. TCRdb's copy holds only in-frame clones and misses some; the assay was immunoSEQ multiplex PCR. The data contain 65,000 to 70,000 clones, approximately 86% of them singletons. Sequences were derived from PBMCs, sampled from a glioma patient treated with radiotherapy, temozolomide or both. The source of these receptors is a man aged 30 to 39 with glioma.

In its sample, this clone ranks as medium-sized. The chain recombines TRBV29-1 with TRBJ1-2; weak D call: TRBD1 (5 bases). Looked up from germline, CDR1 is SQVTM and CDR2 is ANQGSEA. The V gene lost 6 bases and the J gene lost 8 bases, with 13 bases spanning the gap. The CDR3 runs 11 residues. CDR3 region: CSVTRGGGYTF. The CDR3 DNA reads as TGCAGCGTAACAAGGGGAGGAGGCTACACCTTC.

A few counts support this clone. The V and J genes are TRBV5-4 and TRBJ1-1; D not resolved. Germline assignment: CDR1 SGHNT and CDR2 YYREEE (reference sequence). The length of the CDR3 is 14 residues. Trimming cost V 0 bases and J 1 base, with 7 bases left between them. This CDR3 is CASSLAPENTEAFF. In DNA form, the CDR3 reads TGTGCCAGCAGCTTGGCCCCAGAGAACACTGAAGCTTTCTTT.

The rearrangement uses TRBV5-1 and TRBJ2-5; a weak D match, TRBD1 (6 bases). CDR1 SGHRS and CDR2 YFSETQ come from the germline V gene. Trimming took off 4 bases at V and 4 bases at J, with 14 bases between the two ends. CDR3 length equals 14 residues. The CDR3 sequence: CASSIQGWGETQYF. The CDR3 coding sequence is TGCGCCAGCAGCATACAGGGCTGGGGAGAGACCCAGTACTTC.

The rearrangement joins TRBV7-9 to TRBJ1-1, with D possibly being TRBD1 (5 bases). Germline CDR1 SEHNR, CDR2 FQNEAQ (reference sequence). V was shortened by 3 bases and J by 6 bases, with 14 bases between the two germline ends. CDR3 length: 14 amino acids. The CDR3, as DNA: TGTGCCAGCAGCTTGCGAGGGGCAGACGCTGAAGCTTTCTTT. The encoded protein is CASSLRGADAEAFF. Full variable domain (outside the CDR3, taken from reference TRBV7-9 and TRBJ1-1): DTGVSQNPRHKITKRGQNVTFRCDPISEHNRLYWYRQTLGQGPEFLTYFQNEAQLEKSRLLSDRFSAERPKGSFSTLEIQRTEQGDSAMYLCASSLRGADAEAFFGQGTRLTVV.

This clone was recorded only once. The V gene is TRBV30, the J gene TRBJ2-5; maybe TRBD2 (5 bases). Germline V lookup: CDR1 GTSNPN, CDR2 SVGIG (reference sequence). V was clipped by 0 bases and J by 4 bases, with 15 bases between them. The CDR3 length is 15 residues. The CDR3 sequence: CAWSVGRSGGETQYF. CDR3 sequence (DNA): TGTGCCTGGAGTGTCGGCAGGTCAGGAGGAGAGACCCAGTACTTC. Full variable domain (outside the CDR3, taken from reference TRBV30 and TRBJ2-5): SQTIHQWPATLVQPVGSPLSLECTVEGTSNPNLYWYRQAAGRGLQLLFYSVGIGQISSEVPQNLSASRPQDRQFILSSKKLLLSDSGFYLCAWSVGRSGGETQYFGPGTRLLVL.

The V gene is TRBV9, the J gene TRBJ1-1; tentative D call: TRBD1 (5 bases). Per germline, CDR1 SGDLS and CDR2 YYNGEE. The CDR3 is 14 amino acids. Trimming removed 4 bases at V and 1 base at J, with 11 bases between. CDR3 amino acids: CASSPAGANTEAFF. The DNA of the CDR3 is TGTGCCAGCAGCCCGGCCGGGGCGAACACTGAAGCTTTCTTT.

The J gene is TRBJ2-7, the V gene TRBV6-4; D remains unclear. Germline V CDR1 and CDR2: MRHNA, SNTAGT. The V end was cut by 5 bases, the J end by 7 bases, with 21 bases between. The CDR3 sequence is 15 residues long. The CDR3: CASSPDLSTLGEQYF. The CDR3 coding sequence is TGTGCCAGCAGTCCGGATCTTTCCACCCTAGGGGAGCAGTACTTC.

The CDR3 reads CASSLQGTIEAFF. The CDR3 region has the DNA TGTGCCAGCAGTCTACAGGGAACTATTGAAGCTTTCTTT. The V call is TRBV6-5, the J call TRBJ1-1; the D gene is possibly TRBD1 (6 bases). CDR3 length: 13 residues. Trimming took 5 bases from V and 7 from J, leaving 14 bases between them. Germline V gene lookup returns CDR1 MNHEY and CDR2 SVGAGI.

The CDR3 is CSVEGRGGLNEQFF. CDR3 coding DNA: TGCAGCGTTGAAGGACGGGGGGGCCTCAATGAGCAGTTCTTC. V is TRBV29-1 and J is TRBJ2-1, with 8 bases fitting TRBD2. V dropped 1 base and J dropped 6; count of bases not matched to a gene: 5. The V gene's germline CDR1 is SQVTM and CDR2 ANQGSEA. The CDR3 is 14 residues long.

V and J are TRBV9 and TRBJ2-2, with 12 bases matching TRBD2. The germline gives CDR1 SGDLS, CDR2 YYNGEE. The CDR3 sequence is 19 residues long. The V segment lost 4 bases and the J segment 2 bases; nucleotides outside the gene matches: 12. This chain's CDR3 is CASSRRPLAGGLNTGELFF. The CDR3 DNA reads TGTGCCAGCAGCCGAAGGCCACTAGCGGGGGGTCTCAACACCGGGGAGCTGTTTTTT.

Comment on this clone: A junction boundary mismatches the germline segment, possibly from a read error. The sample carries other DNA sequences with the same CDR3. This sequence joins TRBV27 and TRBJ2-3; 16 bases map to TRBD2. Germline CDR1 and CDR2: MNHEY and SMNVEV (reference sequence). The CDR3 contains 18 residues. The CDR3 nucleotides are TGCGCCAGCAGTTTATCCCCGGGACTAGCGGGGGGGCAGGGTACGCAGTATTTT. Translated: CASSLSPGLAGGQGTQYF.

This clone was detected once. The chain has TRBV7-8 and TRBJ2-1; D remains ambiguous. Germline V gene sequence: CDR1 SGHVS, CDR2 FQNEAQ. CDR3 length equals 15 residues. V was pared by 7 bases and J by 2 bases, with 15 bases between. The CDR3 coding sequence is TGTGCCAGCAACATTAACAGCCTAACCTACAATGAGCAGTTCTTC. It specifies CASNINSLTYNEQFF.

The CDR3 coding sequence is TGTGCCAGCAAACCGGGGGGCTCTGGGGCCAACGTCCTGACTTTC. Translating gives CASKPGGSGANVLTF. J is TRBJ2-6 and V is TRBV6-1, with 7 bases that match TRBD2. The length of the CDR3 is 15 residues. Germline V gene lookup returns CDR1 MNHNS and CDR2 SASEGT. The V and J ends lost 7 bases and 0 bases, in that order; junction bases with no gene match: 3.

The chain combines TRBV2 with TRBJ1-6; D remains ambiguous. Trimming cost V 6 bases and J 0 bases, with 9 bases left between them. The germline V gene has CDR1 SNHLY and CDR2 FYNNEI. The CDR3 runs to 15 residues. The CDR3 region is CASSPLGSYNSPLHF. The CDR3 DNA follows: TGTGCCAGCAGCCCCTTGGGCTCCTATAATTCACCCCTCCACTTT.

The chain uses TRBV14 and TRBJ2-1; TRBD1 agrees at 7 bases. Germline V gene data show CDR1 as SGHDN and CDR2 as FVKESK. The junction had 8 bases not matched to a gene; V was cut back by 4 bases and J by 2 bases. The CDR3 has 16 residues. This CDR3 reads CASSPPQTGTYNEQFF. CDR3 DNA sequence: TGTGCCAGCAGCCCACCGCAGACAGGGACCTACAATGAGCAGTTCTTC.

V gene TRBV5-1 combines with J gene TRBJ2-3, with D perhaps TRBD1 or TRBD2 (6 bases each). This CDR3 spans 16 amino acids. The germline gives CDR1 SGHRS, CDR2 YFSETQ. V was trimmed by 2 bases and J by 2 bases, leaving 15 bases between them. The CDR3 here is CASSLRGASITDTQYF. The DNA for the CDR3 is TGCGCCAGCAGCTTAAGGGGGGCCTCAATCACAGATACGCAGTATTTT.

V gene TRBV28 combines with J gene TRBJ1-1; tentatively, D is TRBD1 (6 bases). This CDR3 has 15 amino acids. CDR1 is MDHEN and CDR2 is SYDVKM in the germline V gene. Trimming removed 8 bases from V and 0 bases from J, with 16 bases in between. This chain's CDR3 is CASPPETGMNTEAFF. In nucleotides, the CDR3 is TGTGCCAGCCCCCCCGAGACAGGAATGAACACTGAAGCTTTCTTT.

This clone was detected only once. This chain joins TRBV28 and TRBJ2-7; tentatively, D is TRBD1 (8 bases). Between the trimmed V and J ends, which lost 7 bases and 5 bases, there was a span of 18 bases. CDR1 and CDR2 (germline): MDHEN, SYDVKM. The CDR3 extends over 14 amino acids. CDR3 DNA: TGTGCCAGCATCGCGGGGGACAGGCGGCACGAGCAGTACTTC. Protein product: CASIAGDRRHEQYF.

The chain couples TRBV15 to TRBJ2-5, with 10 bases matching TRBD1. Germline V gene sequence: CDR1 LNHNV, CDR2 YYDKDF (reference sequence). The CDR3 runs 16 residues. The trim removed 1 base at V and 2 bases at J, leaving 4 bases unmatched. The CDR3 region is CATSRGDRGLQETQYF. In nucleotides, the CDR3 is TGTGCCACCAGCAGAGGGGACAGGGGACTTCAAGAGACCCAGTACTTC.

The chain couples TRBV7-8 to TRBJ2-7; the D is unclear. CDR1 SGHVS and CDR2 FQNEAQ come from the germline V gene. The CDR3 covers 14 residues. V lost 5 bases and J lost 6, with 17 bases in between. The CDR3 nucleotides read TGTGCCAGCAGCCCTTTTTTGTCCGCCCGCGAGCAGTACTTC. Translated: CASSPFLSAREQYF.

The gene calls are TRBV5-1 and TRBJ2-3; D may be TRBD1 (6 bases). The V and J ends lost 4 bases and 5 bases respectively, with 11 bases between them. In germline, CDR1 is SGHRS, CDR2 YFSETQ. The CDR3 totals 13 residues. CDR3 loop: CASSNRERDTQYF. The CDR3 nucleotides read TGCGCCAGCAGCAACAGGGAGCGAGATACGCAGTATTTT.

This chain links TRBV4-1 with TRBJ2-5, with no clear D. Per germline, CDR1 MGHRA and CDR2 YSYEKL. The CDR3 consists of 13 residues. V lost 1 base to trimming and J lost 5 bases, with 8 bases between them. In DNA form, the CDR3 reads TGCGCCAGCAGCCAAGTCCACTTGGAGACCCAGTACTTC. It encodes CASSQVHLETQYF.